Below, one TCR beta chain is given with its context. These data are taken from a study of T cell responses to AZD1222 COVID-19 vaccine. Produced via immunoSEQ multiplex PCR; TCRdb's table is partial and in-frame only. The data contain 75,000 to 100,000 clones, roughly 88% of them seen just once; the ten biggest clones take up 20% to 30%. The clonotype comes from an adult in good health. The sample here was peripheral blood, taken on day 0 of AZD1222 vaccination.

This CDR3 is CANLESGTDYEQYF. CDR3 nucleotide sequence: TGTGCCAACCTGGAGAGCGGGACCGACTACGAGCAGTACTTC. This rearrangement joins TRBV27 to TRBJ2-7, with 7 nucleotides matching TRBD2. Unmatched junction bases numbered 12, after V lost 10 bases and J lost 3 bases. Germline V CDR1 and CDR2: MNHEY, SMNVEV (reference sequence). CDR3 length equals 14 residues.